This T cell receptor (beta chain) stems from a study of T-cell memory formation after mild COVID-19. Broader study findings: CD4+ contracting clones were found mainly in CM and EM, and CD8+ ones in EMRA. A second wave of clones peaked on day 37, and their SARS-CoV-2 specificity went unconfirmed.

This CDR3 is 11 amino acids long. The germline V gene encodes CDR1 SGHRS and CDR2 YFSETQ. Trimming removed 5 bases at V and 4 bases at J, with 4 bases between. TCRdb processed the 5' RACE reads anew with MiXCR; each CDR3 protein has one entry. The sample has approximately 500,000 distinct CDR3 sequences, approximately 25% seen once. Points on this clonotype: Its antigen remains unidentified.

The source is an adult woman who had mild COVID-19 (a few samples of this study predate the infection). Cell type and time point are not known. The chain has TRBV5-1 and TRBJ1-3; D not resolved. The sample comprised PBMCs or a T cell subset sorted from them (not recorded which). Written as DNA, the CDR3 is TGCGCCAGCAGTATCGGAAACACCATATATTTT. It codes for CASSIGNTIYF.